The 27 T cell receptor beta chains reported below all come from one sample, sequenced in a study of blood T cell repertoires in COVID-19 (dated by TCRdb to 2018 to 2021). Library prep was done by the immunoSEQ multiplex PCR assay. TCRdb's version of the immuneACCESS table is confined to in-frame rearrangements and falls short of the full clone set. An unresolved V gene accounts for under half of the shortfall where checked; the remainder is of unknown origin. The sample table shows approximately 70,000 clones, and more than 75% are seen once. The ten largest clones represent under 25% of the sample. Sequenced input: peripheral blood. The receptors stem from a human donor in a cohort sampled during active COVID-19.

The table lists this clone with a few counts. The CDR3 protein is CASSLIGAGGIPYEQYF. Here the CDR3 DNA reads TGTGCCAGCAGCTTAATCGGAGCGGGGGGCATCCCCTACGAGCAGTACTTC. The chain links TRBV11-2 to TRBJ2-7; TRBD2 aligns across 9 bases. With 2 bases clipped from V and 2 bases from J, the junction kept 10 bases outside the gene matches. The CDR3 totals 17 residues. Germline CDR1 is SGHAT and CDR2 is FQNNGV.

This chain joins TRBV12-3 or TRBV12-4 and TRBJ2-5; D gene ambiguous. V lost 4 bases and J lost 1, with 7 bases in between. The CDR3 loop spans 13 amino acids. CDR3: CASSYGTQETQYF. CDR3 in DNA: TGTGCCAGCAGTTACGGTACCCAAGAGACCCAGTACTTC.

The J gene is TRBJ2-7, the V gene TRBV30; TRBD2 is a possible D gene (6 bases). V lost 6 bases and J lost 3, with 15 bases in between. The V gene's germline CDR1 is GTSNPN and CDR2 SVGIG (reference sequence). This CDR3 has 13 residues. The CDR3 sequence: CACWTTRNYEQYF. Here the CDR3 DNA reads TGTGCCTGTTGGACTACACGCAACTACGAGCAGTACTTC.

The chain joins TRBV27 to TRBJ1-1; D may be TRBD1 (6 bases). CDR1 is MNHEY, CDR2 SMNVEV, per germline (reference sequence). V was trimmed by 4 bases and J by 4 bases, leaving 19 bases between them. CDR3 length: 16 amino acids. The CDR3 here is CASSSARGGGGTEAFF. Here the CDR3 DNA reads TGTGCCAGCAGTTCCGCTAGAGGGGGGGGAGGCACTGAAGCTTTCTTT.

This chain links TRBV7-9 with TRBJ2-1; TRBD2 matches 9 bases. V lost 5 bases, J lost 3 bases, and 5 bases stayed unmatched. The germline gives CDR1 SEHNR, CDR2 FQNEAQ (reference sequence). CDR3 length: 15 amino acids. The CDR3 nucleotides read TGTGCCAGCAGCCCGACTAGCGGCAACTACAATGAGCAGTTCTTC. This sequence encodes CASSPTSGNYNEQFF. The variable domain in full, completed from reference TRBV7-9 and TRBJ2-1, reads DTGVSQNPRHKITKRGQNVTFRCDPISEHNRLYWYRQTLGQGPEFLTYFQNEAQLEKSRLLSDRFSAERPKGSFSTLEIQRTEQGDSAMYLCASSPTSGNYNEQFFGPGTRLTVL.

The V and J genes are TRBV9 and TRBJ2-3; 9 bases are shared with TRBD2. Germline CDR1 is SGDLS and CDR2 is YYNGEE. This CDR3 is 16 amino acids long. The trim removed 3 bases at V and 2 bases at J, leaving 7 bases unmatched. DNA for the CDR3: TGTGCCAGCAGCGCGACTAGCGGACCCCTCACAGATACGCAGTATTTT. It codes for CASSATSGPLTDTQYF.

The V gene is TRBV28, the J gene TRBJ2-5; D may be TRBD1 (6 bases). V shed 6 bases and J shed 4 bases, with 15 bases lying between them. CDR3 length: 14 amino acids. CDR1 and CDR2 (germline): MDHEN, SYDVKM. The CDR3 region is CASSQTTGLETQYF. CDR3 nucleotide sequence: TGTGCCAGCAGCCAAACCACAGGGTTAGAGACCCAGTACTTC.

The chain employs TRBV28 and TRBJ1-4; no clear D gene. This CDR3 has 16 amino acids. Trimming took off 3 bases at V and 3 bases at J, with 14 bases between the two ends. CDR1 is MDHEN and CDR2 is SYDVKM in the germline V gene. The CDR3 nucleotides are TGTGCCAGCAGTTTGCACCAGGAGGTGGCTAATGAAAAACTGTTTTTT. Translation gives CASSLHQEVANEKLFF.

The gene calls are TRBV19 and TRBJ2-7; 13 positions match TRBD2. The CDR3 contains 15 residues. The germline gives CDR1 LNHDA, CDR2 SQIVND (reference sequence). Trimming cost V 5 bases and J 2 bases; bases outside gene matches: 3. The CDR3 sequence: CASSGTSGTTYEQYF. The CDR3 region has the DNA TGTGCCAGTAGTGGGACTAGCGGGACCACCTACGAGCAGTACTTC.

The chain is built from TRBV19 and TRBJ2-5; the match to TRBD1 covers 8 bases. The CDR3 contains 14 residues. Germline CDR1 and CDR2: LNHDA and SQIVND (reference sequence). The junction had 8 bases not matched to a gene; V was cut back by 6 bases and J by 5 bases. The CDR3 DNA reads as TGTGCCAGTAGCCCTAATACAGGGGGGGAGACCCAGTACTTC. Translation: CASSPNTGGETQYF.

The gene calls are TRBV19 and TRBJ1-1, with D possibly TRBD1 on 5 matching bases. Trimming took off 3 bases at V and 5 bases at J, with 13 bases between the two ends. The CDR3 has 14 residues. CDR1 is LNHDA, CDR2 SQIVND, per germline (reference sequence). CDR3 in amino acids: CASSIHGARTEAFF. In DNA form, the CDR3 reads TGTGCCAGTAGTATTCATGGGGCGCGAACTGAAGCTTTCTTT. The full variable domain, completed using reference TRBV19 and TRBJ1-1, is DGGITQSPKYLFRKEGQNVTLSCEQNLNHDAMYWYRQDPGQGLRLIYYSQIVNDFQKGDIAEGYSVSREKKESFPLTVTSAQKNPTAFYLCASSIHGARTEAFFGQGTRLTVV.

The gene calls are TRBV7-9 and TRBJ2-7, with 7 positions matching TRBD2. The V segment lost 4 bases and the J segment 0 bases; nucleotides outside the gene matches: 9. This CDR3 spans 16 amino acids. Germline CDR1 is SEHNR and CDR2 is FQNEAQ (reference sequence). CDR3 region: CASSSLGGSGSYEQYF. In nucleotides, the CDR3 is TGTGCCAGCAGCTCACTGGGGGGGTCCGGCTCCTACGAGCAGTACTTC.

The chain has TRBV7-8 and TRBJ2-7, with D possibly being TRBD2 (6 bases). CDR1 is SGHVS, CDR2 FQNEAQ, per germline. This CDR3 spans 15 amino acids. V lost 1 base to trimming and J lost 5 bases, with 15 bases between them. The CDR3 here is CASSLDVAGGNEQYF. The CDR3 DNA is TGTGCCAGCAGCTTAGATGTAGCCGGCGGGAACGAGCAGTACTTC.

DNA for the CDR3: TGTGCCATCAGTGCCGAACTAGCGGGACCAGATACGCAGTATTTT. Encoded protein: CAISAELAGPDTQYF. The chain employs TRBV10-3 and TRBJ2-3; 10 nucleotides align to TRBD2. There are 15 residues in the CDR3. V trimming: 4 bases; J trimming: 4 bases; junction bases outside the gene matches: 5. Germline values: CDR1 ENHRY, CDR2 SYGVKD.

In this sample, this clone turned up once. The chain uses TRBV6-5 and TRBJ1-5; perhaps TRBD1 as D (5 bases). The V end was cut by 6 bases, the J end by 2 bases, with 14 bases between. The germline V gene encodes CDR1 MNHEY and CDR2 SVGAGI. The CDR3 is 15 amino acids. The CDR3 loop reads CASSLRGSGNQPQHF. The CDR3 DNA reads TGTGCCAGCAGCTTAAGGGGATCGGGCAATCAGCCCCAGCATTTT.

The rearrangement joins TRBV5-1 to TRBJ2-1; the match to TRBD2 covers 11 bases. J was trimmed by 9 bases and V by 0 bases; bases with no gene match: 5. The CDR3 has 15 amino acids. Germline V gene data show CDR1 as SGHRS and CDR2 as YFSETQ. This chain's CDR3 is CASSLVTSGRGEQFF. CDR3 in DNA: TGCGCCAGCAGCTTGGTTACTAGCGGGAGAGGTGAGCAGTTCTTC.

The V call is TRBV6-6, the J call TRBJ2-7; no reliable D call. This CDR3 has 13 amino acids. Germline CDR1 MNHNY, CDR2 SVGAGI (reference sequence). V was shortened by 6 bases and J by 1 base, with 10 bases between the two germline ends. In nucleotides, the CDR3 is TGTGCCAGCAGCTCCCTCTTATCCTACGAGCAGTACTTC. It specifies CASSSLLSYEQYF.

This clone was seen once. V usage is TRBV21-1 and J usage is TRBJ1-6; the table calls TRBD1, which could not be checked here. TRBV21-1 is assigned pseudogene status. This CDR3 is built from 20 residues. The CDR3 loop is CASSKEVLGQGLRYNSPLHF. CDR3 nucleotide sequence: TGTGCCAGCAGCAAAGAGGTCTTAGGACAGGGGCTAAGGTATAATTCACCCCTCCACTTT.

The V gene is TRBV10-3, the J gene TRBJ1-1; 10 positions match TRBD1. Trimming took 1 base from V and 4 from J; bases not matched to a gene: 0. The CDR3 consists of 14 residues. CDR1 is ENHRY, CDR2 SYGVKD, per germline. CDR3 residues: CAISEWTGGTEAFF. CDR3 coding DNA: TGTGCCATCAGTGAGTGGACAGGGGGCACTGAAGCTTTCTTT.

The chain links TRBV6-5 to TRBJ2-3, with D possibly matching TRBD2 (6 bases). CDR1 and CDR2 from the germline V gene are MNHEY and SVGAGI. The CDR3 spans 14 residues. The V gene lost 6 bases and the J gene lost 0 bases, with 10 bases spanning the gap. Written as DNA, the CDR3 is TGTGCCAGCAGGGGGGACTTAAGCACAGATACGCAGTATTTT. It is translated as CASRGDLSTDTQYF.

This clone occurred once. The chain combines TRBV30 with TRBJ2-2, with 8 bases lining up with TRBD1. The CDR3 is made up of 15 amino acids. V shed 0 bases and J 7 bases; nucleotides not matched to a gene: 7. Looked up from germline, CDR1 is GTSNPN and CDR2 is SVGIG (reference sequence). In nucleotides, the CDR3 is TGTGCCTGGAGTGTACAAACAGGGGGTATCGGGGAGCTGTTTTTT. It translates to CAWSVQTGGIGELFF.

This chain connects TRBV7-2 to TRBJ1-6; D ambiguous. CDR3 length equals 13 residues. CDR1 is SGHTA, CDR2 FQGNSA, per germline. V was cut by 3 bases and J by 9 bases, with 9 bases left in between. CDR3 loop: CASSFERVSPLHF. CDR3 coding DNA: TGTGCCAGCAGCTTCGAGCGGGTTTCACCCCTCCACTTT.

The rearrangement joins TRBV7-8 to TRBJ1-2; TRBD1 agrees at 10 bases. This CDR3 is 14 amino acids long. After removal of 5 bases from V and 7 bases from J, the junction contained 7 bases not matched to a gene. Germline CDR1 is SGHVS and CDR2 is FQNEAQ. The CDR3 is CASSHRDRGGGYTF. CDR3 bases: TGTGCCAGCAGCCACCGGGACAGGGGAGGTGGCTACACCTTC.

This chain joins TRBV27 and TRBJ2-7, with D tentatively TRBD2 (6 bases). The germline CDR1 and CDR2 sequences are MNHEY and SMNVEV (reference sequence). The CDR3 consists of 16 residues. V dropped 2 bases and J dropped 1 base, with 15 bases sitting between them. The CDR3 spells CASSLLRLSGSYEQYF. CDR3 coding DNA: TGTGCCAGCAGTTTACTCCGGCTTAGCGGATCCTACGAGCAGTACTTC.

There are a few counts of this clone. Other DNA variants within this sample encode the same CDR3. The chain couples TRBV25-1 to TRBJ1-4; TRBD1 might be the D (5 bases). Trimming removed 1 base from V and 7 bases from J, with 13 bases in between. CDR1 and CDR2 (germline): MGHDK, SYGVNS. CDR3 length: 15 amino acids. As DNA, the CDR3 is TGTGCCAGCAGTGAATTCGGGGGTCGGCGTGAAAAACTGTTTTTT. It codes for CASSEFGGRREKLFF.

The chain couples TRBV9 to TRBJ2-2, with a weak D call TRBD2 (5 bases). V lost 3 bases and J 6 bases, leaving 12 bases between the germline ends. Germline loops: CDR1 SGDLS, CDR2 YYNGEE. The CDR3 runs 14 residues. The CDR3 nucleotides are TGTGCCAGCAGCGCAAATTTAGCGCCCGGGGAGCTGTTTTTT. Translated, it gives CASSANLAPGELFF.

This chain joins TRBV5-4 and TRBJ2-7, with D possibly TRBD2 on 5 matching bases. Germline V gives CDR1 SGHNT, CDR2 YYREEE (reference sequence). The CDR3 is 14 residues long. Trimming removed 3 bases at V and 3 bases at J, with 13 bases between. CDR3 nucleotides: TGTGCCAGCAGCTCTCCTCTCAGCGGCTACGAGCAGTACTTC. This sequence encodes CASSSPLSGYEQYF.